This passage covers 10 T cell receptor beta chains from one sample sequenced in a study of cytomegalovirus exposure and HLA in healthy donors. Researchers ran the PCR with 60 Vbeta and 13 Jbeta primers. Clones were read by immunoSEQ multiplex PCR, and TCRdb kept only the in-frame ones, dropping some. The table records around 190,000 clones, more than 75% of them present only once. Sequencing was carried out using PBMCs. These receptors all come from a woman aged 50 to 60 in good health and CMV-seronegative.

CDR3 protein: CASSQGEVTFEAFF. DNA of the CDR3: TGCGCCAGCAGCCAAGGAGAGGTAACCTTTGAAGCTTTCTTT. The chain is built from TRBV4-1 and TRBJ1-1; no clear D. This CDR3 contains 14 residues. CDR1 and CDR2 from the germline V gene are MGHRA and YSYEKL. V was clipped by 1 base and J by 7 bases, with 13 bases between them.

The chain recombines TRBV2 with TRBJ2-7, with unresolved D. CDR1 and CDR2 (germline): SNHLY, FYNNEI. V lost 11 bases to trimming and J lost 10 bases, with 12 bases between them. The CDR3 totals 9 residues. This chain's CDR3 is CAGQRGQYF. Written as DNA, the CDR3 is TGTGCCGGCCAGAGAGGACAGTACTTC.

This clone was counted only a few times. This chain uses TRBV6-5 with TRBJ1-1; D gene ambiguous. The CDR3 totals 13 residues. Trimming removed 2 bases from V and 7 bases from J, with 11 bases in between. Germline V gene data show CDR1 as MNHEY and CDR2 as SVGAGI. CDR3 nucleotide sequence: TGTGCCAGCAGTTACGATTCGATCAGTGAAGCTTTCTTT. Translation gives CASSYDSISEAFF.

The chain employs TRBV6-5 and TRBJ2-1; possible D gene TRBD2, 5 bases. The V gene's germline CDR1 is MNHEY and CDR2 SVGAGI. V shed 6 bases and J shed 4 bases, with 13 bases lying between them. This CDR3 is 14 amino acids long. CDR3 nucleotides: TGTGCCAGCAGCCTCACCCGGGGATACAATGAGCAGTTCTTC. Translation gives CASSLTRGYNEQFF.

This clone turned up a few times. CDR3 in amino acids: CSVRPQGSEKLFF. The CDR3 DNA reads TGCAGCGTCCGACCACAGGGTTCCGAAAAACTGTTTTTT. The chain joins TRBV29-1 to TRBJ1-4; a possible D gene is TRBD1 (6 bases). Trimming shortened V by 6 bases and J by 8 bases, and 16 bases separated the two germline ends. This CDR3 is built from 13 residues. Germline CDR1 and CDR2: SQVTM and ANQGSEA.

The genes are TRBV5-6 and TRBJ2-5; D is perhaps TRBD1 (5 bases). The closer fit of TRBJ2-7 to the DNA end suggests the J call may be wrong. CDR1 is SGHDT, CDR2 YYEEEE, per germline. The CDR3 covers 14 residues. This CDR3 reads CASSLHGQTYEQYF. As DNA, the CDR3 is TGTGCCAGCAGCTTGCATGGACAAACCTACGAGCAGTACTTC.

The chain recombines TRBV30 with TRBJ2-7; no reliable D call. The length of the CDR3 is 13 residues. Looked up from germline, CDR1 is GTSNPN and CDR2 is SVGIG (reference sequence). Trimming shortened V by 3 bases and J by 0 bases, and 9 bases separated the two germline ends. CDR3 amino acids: CAWSQELSYEQYF. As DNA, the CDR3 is TGTGCCTGGAGCCAGGAACTCTCCTACGAGCAGTACTTC.

The CDR3 coding sequence is TGCGCCAGCAGAAAATTAGCGGGAGTACCCCAGCGCCAAGAGACCCAGTACTTC. Translation gives CASRKLAGVPQRQETQYF. This chain links TRBV4-1 with TRBJ2-5; 9 positions agree with TRBD2. From germline, CDR1 is MGHRA and CDR2 YSYEKL. The CDR3 has 18 amino acids. With 6 bases clipped from V and 1 base from J, the junction kept 15 bases outside the gene matches.

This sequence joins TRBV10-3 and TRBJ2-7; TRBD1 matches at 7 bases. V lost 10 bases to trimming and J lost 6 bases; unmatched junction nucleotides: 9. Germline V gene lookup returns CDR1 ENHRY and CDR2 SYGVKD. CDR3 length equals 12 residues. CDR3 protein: CASSSDRAEQYF. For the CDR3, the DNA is TGTGCCAGCAGCAGCGACAGGGCCGAGCAGTACTTC.

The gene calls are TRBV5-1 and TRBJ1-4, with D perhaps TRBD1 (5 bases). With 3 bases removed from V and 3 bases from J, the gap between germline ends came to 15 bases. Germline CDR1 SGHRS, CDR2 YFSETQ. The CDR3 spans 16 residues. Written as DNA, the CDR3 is TGCGCCAGCAGCTGGGGCCGTGGGGGGGCTAATGAAAAACTGTTTTTT. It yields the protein CASSWGRGGANEKLFF.